What follows is one TCR beta chain and its context. The antigen is unknown. Other nucleotide sequences in the sample specify the same CDR3. The data are from a study of Ad26.COV2.S vaccination and SARS-CoV-2 variants. Study context: Enrolled in COV1001, the donor was in the Ad26.COV2.S trial arm, which received the vaccine. Notes on the study in general: Recipients given vaccine exceeded placebo recipients in spike-specific TCR breadth.

Some clones are missing from TCRdb's copy, which holds only in-frame ones; the method was immunoSEQ multiplex PCR. The repertoire includes around 320,000 clones, roughly 91% of them detected once, and around 3.7% sits in the top ten. Germline-derived CDR1 and CDR2 are SGDLS and YYNGEE. The CDR3 sequence is 13 residues long. V shed 2 bases and J shed 3 bases, with 8 bases lying between them. Treatment denoted: roughly 19 received Ad26.COV2.S at low or high dose, single or two shots; a few received placebo; per-sample allocation not given. After the first vaccine or placebo injection, samples were drawn on day 63. Expression of Wuhan-strain SARS-CoV-2 spike came from the Ad26 vector that formed the vaccine.

The TCR was taken from a person between 18 and 65 years old who received the Ad26.COV2.S COVID-19 vaccine or a placebo. The sample in question was peripheral blood, obtained in a trial of Ad26.COV2.S vaccine versus placebo. The V gene is TRBV9, the J gene TRBJ1-1, with D perhaps matching TRBD1 (5 bases). The CDR3 DNA reads TGTGCCAGCAGCGTCCTCAGGGACACTGAAGCTTTCTTT. Its protein product is CASSVLRDTEAFF.